This T cell receptor beta chain originates from a study of T cell responses to AZD1222 COVID-19 vaccine (dated by TCRdb to the early 2020s). Regarding the research as a whole: A total of 230 or so trial participants underwent TCR sequencing, of whom nearly 210 received two doses of AZD1222 and 26 received two doses of the MenACWY control vaccine. Enrollment into the trials was organized by age into subgroups of 18-55, 56-69 and 70-plus years, and those subgroups contained approximately 150, 30 and 60 TCR-sequenced participants, respectively.

Per the publication, the time point label means: baseline before first vaccination. What the treatment or condition label conveys for this sample: meningococcal conjugate vaccine given as trial control. The vaccinee samples were drawn from two UK trials, COV001 and COV002, one of which was a single-blind randomized controlled phase 2/3 trial testing AZD1222 (ChAdOx1 nCoV-19) in healthy adults. For TCRbeta chain sequencing, PBMC samples were collected from trial participants at day 0 and at day 28 after the second dose. In regard to this clone: This receptor's antigen is unknown. Base qualities are missing; no much larger clone stands one base away.

The CDR3 regions of human TCRbeta chains were subjected to immunosequencing. On the study's bioinformatics: Repertoire TCRs were matched against a reference library of SARS-CoV-2-specific TCRs generated with the MIRA antigen-specificity platform. Breadth meant the fraction of unique TCRs that were SARS-CoV-2-associated, whereas depth meant the fraction of total T cells that were SARS-CoV-2-associated. Using the MIRA data, each spike-specific TCR was assigned both to the spike region to which the TCR was reactive and to a CD4 or CD8 class. Log10-transformed breadth and depth values were compared by one-way ANOVA with Sidak's multiple comparisons tests. The clones in this table, taken by TCRdb from immuneACCESS, are in-frame only. Not every clone is retained; where verified, under half of the shortfall comes from an unresolved V gene, and the cause of the rest is unknown. V, J and clone size are those of that table, while D and trimming were read from the DNA. The sample profile shows around 120,000 clones; about nine tenths of them were found once. Of the sample, under 20% is held by the ten largest clones.

The study at large found these results: Most participants were white British and females outnumbered males, and the authors suggested that clonal diversity may have been underestimated. After two AZD1222 doses, spike-specific TCR breadth and depth were significantly higher than at day 0 and than in MenACWY recipients. Because no samples from the day 14 peak response were available, repertoires could be characterized only after the peak T cell response. The vaccine-associated CD4 TCRs covered the entire spike protein, and the dominant responses fell in regions 160-218 and 743-854. Only a handful of AZD1222 recipients were SARS-CoV-2 seropositive at baseline, limiting conclusions about previously exposed vaccinees. In the small 56-69-year group, the increase in depth fell short of significance, most likely because of low power. Nearly half of unique spike-specific TCRs reportedly recognized epitopes outside regions mutated in the B.1.351 and B.1.1.7 variants.

Taken from cysteine to phenylalanine, the CDR3 has 15 residues. The sequence is cut down to CDR3 DNA, 45 bases in frame from base 1. From a lookup of the germline V gene (reference sequence), CDR1 and CDR2 are SGHNT and YYREEE. Trimming at the junction amounts to 3 bases on V and 4 bases on J, and the germline ends lie 13 bases apart. The chain was built from TRBV5-4 and TRBJ1-4, and the D gene may be TRBD1, 5 bases matching. This sequence was found in an adult in good health. The source was peripheral blood, collected on day 0 of MenACWY control vaccination. The CDR3 protein is CASSSLQESNEKLFF. In nucleotides, the sequence is TGTGCCAGCAGCTCATTACAGGAGAGTAATGAAAAACTGTTTTTT. Extended through the reference TRBV5-4 and TRBJ1-4 proteins, this CDR3 yields the full variable domain: ETGVTQSPTHLIKTRGQQVTLRCSSQSGHNTVSWYQQALGQGPQFIFQYYREEENGRGNFPPRFSGLQFPNYSSELNVNALELDDSALYLCASSSLQESNEKLFFGSGTQLSVL.